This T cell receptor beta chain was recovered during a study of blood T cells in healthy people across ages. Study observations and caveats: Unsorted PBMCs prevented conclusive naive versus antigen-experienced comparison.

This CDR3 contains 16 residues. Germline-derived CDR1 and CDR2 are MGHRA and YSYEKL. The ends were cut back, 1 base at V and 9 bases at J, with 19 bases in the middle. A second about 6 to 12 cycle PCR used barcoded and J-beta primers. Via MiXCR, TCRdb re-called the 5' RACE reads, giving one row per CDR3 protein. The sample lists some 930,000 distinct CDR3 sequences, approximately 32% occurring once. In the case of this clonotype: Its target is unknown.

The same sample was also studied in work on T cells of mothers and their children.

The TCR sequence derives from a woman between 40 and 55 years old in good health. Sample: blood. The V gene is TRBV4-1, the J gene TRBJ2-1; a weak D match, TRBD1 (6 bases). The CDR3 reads CASSQGPGFKGGEQFF. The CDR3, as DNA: TGCGCCAGCAGCCAAGGTCCGGGCTTCAAAGGGGGTGAGCAGTTCTTC.